These 24 T cell receptor beta chains share one sample of origin, sequenced in a study of T cell repertoires in cytomegalovirus infection. Antigens of these TCRs are unknown. TCRdb reprocessed the reads with MiXCR, giving one entry per CDR3 protein. The top ten clones hold 13% of a sample with roughly 920,000 distinct CDR3 sequences, about a third of them seen once. The starting material was cultured CD8+ T cells from PBMCs, obtained from culture after CMV antigen stimulation. Receptor source: a human donor in good health (CMV status not recorded). Some clones in this sample may be carry-over from other donors' samples.

This clonotype showed up many times. This sequence joins TRBV12-3 or TRBV12-4 and TRBJ1-5; TRBD1 matches at 9 bases. The J segment lost 7 bases and the V segment lost 5 bases, leaving 6 bases of the junction unmatched. The CDR3 covers 14 residues. The CDR3 DNA reads as TGTGCCAGCAGTCTCGGACAGGGGAAACAGCCCCAGCATTTT. As protein: CASSLGQGKQPQHF.

This clonotype has a handful of counts. The rearrangement uses TRBV27 and TRBJ1-2; TRBD1 agrees at 10 bases. CDR3 length equals 14 residues. The germline V gene encodes CDR1 MNHEY and CDR2 SMNVEV (reference sequence). V was pared by 6 bases and J by 9 bases, with 10 bases of the junction left unmatched. The CDR3 here is CASSRGGQGTSYTF. DNA of the CDR3: TGTGCCAGCAGCCGTGGGGGACAGGGGACTAGCTACACCTTC.

The V and J genes are TRBV15 and TRBJ2-2; D remains ambiguous. V gave up 4 bases and J gave up 4 bases, with 13 bases separating them. The CDR3 has 15 amino acids. The V gene's germline CDR1 is LNHNV and CDR2 YYDKDF (reference sequence). The CDR3 DNA sequence: TGTGCCACCAGCACCTTAGACAAACCCACCGGGGAGCTGTTTTTT. Protein: CATSTLDKPTGELFF.

This clonotype was counted only a few times. The genes are TRBV7-6 and TRBJ2-5; 11 bases align to TRBD2. The CDR3 totals 17 residues. Trimming took 2 bases from V and 3 from J; bases not matched to a gene: 8. CDR1 is SGHVS and CDR2 is FNYEAQ in the germline V gene. Here the CDR3 reads CASSLNPLAGEEETQYF. As DNA, the CDR3 is TGTGCCAGCAGCTTAAACCCACTAGCGGGGGAAGAAGAGACCCAGTACTTC.

V is TRBV19 and J is TRBJ1-6; D uncertain. The CDR3 covers 12 residues. V was clipped by 1 base and J by 8 bases, with 3 bases between them. The germline V gene has CDR1 LNHDA and CDR2 SQIVND (reference sequence). In nucleotides, the CDR3 is TGTGCCAGTAGTATAGGGGATTCACCCCTCCACTTT. It codes for CASSIGDSPLHF. The full variable domain, with the rest looked up from reference TRBV19 and TRBJ1-6, is DGGITQSPKYLFRKEGQNVTLSCEQNLNHDAMYWYRQDPGQGLRLIYYSQIVNDFQKGDIAEGYSVSREKKESFPLTVTSAQKNPTAFYLCASSIGDSPLHFGNGTRLTVT.

This clonotype has more than one count but fewer than ten. A read error may be the cause here, since a much bigger clone is one base away. The genes are TRBV6-6 and TRBJ1-2; 7 bases agree with TRBD1. Trimming cost V 6 bases and J 3 bases; bases outside gene matches: 1. Germline V gene sequence: CDR1 MNHNY, CDR2 SVGAGI (reference sequence). CDR3 length: 12 amino acids. The CDR3 is CASRTGYYGYTF. CDR3 sequence (DNA): TGTGCCAGCAGGACAGGGTACTATGGCTACACCTTC.

In its sample, this clonotype is medium-sized. The chain joins TRBV7-6 to TRBJ2-2; TRBD1 matches 7 bases. The CDR3 consists of 15 residues. The germline CDR1 and CDR2 sequences are SGHVS and FNYEAQ. V shed 1 base, J shed 6 bases, and the junction held 5 bases outside the gene matches. The CDR3 nucleotides read TGTGCCAGCAGCTTAGAGACAGGGCTTCCCGGGGAGCTGTTTTTT. It yields the protein CASSLETGLPGELFF.

This clonotype showed up just once. A read error may be the cause here, since a much bigger clone is one base away. The chain joins TRBV7-6 to TRBJ1-6, with 11 bases fitting TRBD1. The CDR3 extends over 16 amino acids. The germline V gene encodes CDR1 SGHVS and CDR2 FNYEAQ. The CDR3 is CVSSQLGTGGISPLHF. The CDR3 DNA sequence: TGTGTCAGCAGCCAACTCGGGACAGGGGGAATTTCACCCCTCCACTTT.

This clonotype came up a few times. V and J are TRBV24-1 and TRBJ2-1; 7 nucleotides line up with TRBD2. The V segment lost 1 base and the J segment 9 bases; nucleotides outside the gene matches: 2. This CDR3 has 13 amino acids. Germline assignment: CDR1 KGHDR and CDR2 SFDVKD. The chain's CDR3 is CATSDLAGFEQFF. CDR3 in DNA: TGTGCCACCAGTGATTTAGCGGGGTTTGAGCAGTTCTTC.

This clonotype appeared a few times. The rearrangement joins TRBV7-9 to TRBJ2-7, with D maybe TRBD1 (6 bases). This CDR3 contains 14 residues. Trimming removed 5 bases at V and 1 base at J, with 12 bases between. Looked up from germline, CDR1 is SEHNR and CDR2 is FQNEAQ (reference sequence). CDR3 in DNA: TGTGCCAGCAGCCAAGAGACAGGATCCTACGAGCAGTACGTC. This sequence encodes CASSQETGSYEQYV.

This clonotype was counted many times. V and J are TRBV7-2 and TRBJ2-3, with TRBD1 matching 7 bases. The trim removed 1 base at V and 9 bases at J, leaving 19 bases unmatched. Germline CDR1 SGHTA, CDR2 FQGNSA. The CDR3 length is 18 residues. The CDR3 protein is CASSLVNPPDRPPYTQYF. The CDR3 DNA follows: TGTGCCAGCAGCTTAGTTAATCCCCCGGACAGGCCCCCTTACACGCAGTATTTT.

This clonotype was seen only once. J is TRBJ2-1 and V is TRBV7-8; TRBD2 agrees at 15 bases. Trimming at V came to 5 bases and at J to 9 bases, leaving 5 bases not matched to a gene. The CDR3 contains 15 residues. Germline V gives CDR1 SGHVS, CDR2 FQNEAQ. The CDR3 loop is CASSRTSGGGGEQFF. DNA for the CDR3: TGTGCCAGCAGCCGGACTAGCGGGGGGGGGGGTGAGCAGTTCTTC.

The rearrangement links TRBV7-2 to TRBJ1-4; D is possibly TRBD1 (5 bases). The V and J ends lost 3 bases and 5 bases respectively, with 19 bases between them. CDR1 is SGHTA and CDR2 is FQGNSA in the germline V gene. The CDR3 length is 17 residues. This chain's CDR3 is CASSFRGVNGRNEKLFF. Here the CDR3 DNA reads TGTGCCAGCAGCTTCCGGGGCGTAAACGGAAGAAATGAAAAACTGTTTTTT.

Only a few counts were recorded for this clonotype. The V call is TRBV4-2, the J call TRBJ2-7; the match to TRBD2 covers 9 bases. The germline gives CDR1 LGHNA, CDR2 YNFKEQ. The trim removed 0 bases at V and 6 bases at J, leaving 9 bases unmatched. The CDR3 runs to 16 residues. The CDR3 DNA reads TGTGCCAGCAGCCAAGAGCCTAGCGGGGTCCCTCTCGAGCAGTACTTC. It encodes CASSQEPSGVPLEQYF.

The chain combines TRBV7-2 with TRBJ2-1; 7 positions match TRBD2. V shed 3 bases, J shed 7 bases, and the junction held 9 bases outside the gene matches. Germline lookup yields CDR1 SGHTA and CDR2 FQGNSA. The CDR3 length is 15 residues. CDR3 nucleotides: TGTGCCAGCAGCTTGGCGGGGGAGGTTTTAAATGAGCAGTTCTTC. Its protein is CASSLAGEVLNEQFF.

About this clonotype itself: A much bigger clone sits one base away, suggesting this may be a read error. The CDR3 sequence is CASSLAQVGLYRVNNSPLHF. CDR3 coding DNA: TGTGCCAGCAGCTTAGCGCAGGTAGGCCTTTATCGTGTGAATAATTCACCCCTCCACTTT. The rearrangement joins TRBV7-8 to TRBJ1-6; D call uncertain. CDR1 is SGHVS and CDR2 is FQNEAQ in the germline V gene. Trimming left V 0 bases short and J 5 bases short, with 23 bases between. This CDR3 is 20 amino acids long.

This clonotype was picked up a small number of times. The CDR3 region is CASSSPPFGEAVNTEAFF. DNA of the CDR3: TGTGCCAGCAGCTCACCCCCTTTTGGCGAGGCCGTGAACACTGAAGCTTTCTTT. The V call is TRBV7-9, the J call TRBJ1-1; D is unresolved. The V end lost 4 bases, the J end lost 0 bases, and 21 bases lay between the germline ends. Per germline, CDR1 SEHNR and CDR2 FQNEAQ (reference sequence). The CDR3 extends over 18 amino acids.

This clonotype was counted many times. The genes are TRBV7-9 and TRBJ2-1; 7 bases align to TRBD1. The CDR3 sequence is 16 residues long. In germline, CDR1 is SEHNR, CDR2 FQNEAQ (reference sequence). V lost 4 bases to trimming and J lost 6 bases; unmatched junction nucleotides: 12. The CDR3 DNA is TGTGCCAGCAGCTATTCCGGGACAGATCTGGGCAATGAGCAGTTCTTC. Its protein product is CASSYSGTDLGNEQFF.

The table lists this clonotype with many counts. The CDR3 DNA follows: TGTGCCAGCAGCCCTGCGGGCACGGGCTACACCTTC. This gives the protein CASSPAGTGYTF. V is TRBV7-2 and J is TRBJ1-2, with D hard to call. The CDR3 extends over 12 amino acids. CDR1 is SGHTA, CDR2 FQGNSA, per germline. V lost 5 bases and J lost 8, with 12 bases in between.

V and J are TRBV11-1 and TRBJ2-1, with D tentatively TRBD1 or TRBD2 (5 bases each). V shed 1 base and J shed 1 base, with 8 bases lying between them. This CDR3 spans 15 amino acids. Germline V gene sequence: CDR1 SGHAT, CDR2 FQDESV (reference sequence). CDR3 nucleotide sequence: TGTGCCAGCAGCTTAGGGGACCTTTCCTACAATGAGCAGTTCTTC. Protein product: CASSLGDLSYNEQFF.

This clonotype appeared a few times. The chain employs TRBV7-2 and TRBJ2-7, with TRBD2 identical over 9 bases. The CDR3 has 15 residues. Trimming took 6 bases from V and 2 from J; bases not matched to a gene: 8. Germline V gene lookup returns CDR1 SGHTA and CDR2 FQGNSA. In nucleotides, the CDR3 is TGTGCCAGCAGATCTTACCTAGCGGGGCCCTACGAGCAGTACTTC. Protein sequence: CASRSYLAGPYEQYF.

The genes are TRBV7-9 and TRBJ2-7, with D perhaps given as TRBD1 or TRBD2 (5 bases each). CDR1 and CDR2 (germline): SEHNR, FQNEAQ (reference sequence). The CDR3 totals 13 residues. The V end lost 5 bases, the J end lost 4 bases, and 12 bases lay between the germline ends. The DNA of the CDR3 is TGTGCCAGCAGCCTCCGGGACGAGTACGAGCAGTACGTC. It yields the protein CASSLRDEYEQYV.

The chain couples TRBV28 to TRBJ1-6; D is uncertain. Germline lookup yields CDR1 MDHEN and CDR2 SYDVKM. The CDR3 consists of 14 residues. V was pared by 5 bases and J by 6 bases, with 11 bases between. The CDR3 bases are TGTGCCAGCAGTATCCGGGCTCTTAATTCACCCCTCCACTTT. This codes for CASSIRALNSPLHF.

Only a few counts were recorded for this clonotype. J is TRBJ2-3 and V is TRBV6-2 or TRBV6-3; 9 bases are shared with TRBD1. The CDR3 runs 16 residues. The trim removed 6 bases at V and 1 base at J, leaving 8 bases unmatched. Germline-derived CDR1 and CDR2 are MNHEY and SVGEGT. Here the CDR3 reads CASRPPRDRGTDTQYF. CDR3 DNA sequence: TGTGCCAGCAGACCCCCCCGGGACAGGGGCACAGATACGCAGTATTTT.